This T cell receptor beta chain was profiled in a study of T cells after yellow fever vaccination. This clonotype came up a few times. Its antigen is still unknown. Study-level points and caveats: Researchers cautioned that FACS-sorted repertoires could harbor abundant clonotypes contaminating from the bulk population. Peaking on day 5 versus 15, the secondary response was faster but weaker.

The germline V gene has CDR1 DFQATT and CDR2 SNEGSKA (reference sequence). V was trimmed by 5 bases and J by 2 bases, leaving 10 bases between them. The CDR3 loop spans 13 amino acids. From the 5' RACE reads, TCRdb called clonotypes with MiXCR, one entry per CDR3 protein. This table has about 500,000 distinct CDR3 sequences, less than 20% appearing once. The receptor was isolated from a man between 18 and 35 years old who received the YFV17D yellow fever vaccine. The sequences come from PBMCs, collected less than 6 days after the first yellow fever vaccination. The chain is built from TRBV20-1 and TRBJ1-3; D may be TRBD1 (6 bases). CDR3 nucleotides: TGCAGTGCTGAGGGGGAAACTGGAAACACCATATATTTT. It encodes CSAEGETGNTIYF.